The entry below gives a single T cell receptor beta chain sequence along with its context. CDR3 length equals 13 residues. Trimming cost V 8 bases and J 4 bases, with 14 bases left between them. The data belong to a study of blood T cell repertoires in COVID-19. Measured with immunoSEQ multiplex PCR; TCRdb has only the in-frame clones, and not every one. The sample contains fewer than 250,000 clones, 84% of which appear only once. The TCR sequence derives from a woman in her thirties or forties who had recovered from COVID-19. The sequenced sample consisted of PBMCs or T cells enriched from blood (not recorded which). J is TRBJ1-1 and V is TRBV12-3 or TRBV12-4, with D possibly being TRBD1 (5 bases). The DNA of the CDR3 is TGTGCCAGCGGATTAGACAGAGCCACTGAAGCTTTCTTT. It encodes CASGLDRATEAFF.